This entry lists 26 T cell receptor beta chains sequenced from one sample in a study of shared clonotypes between healthy human individuals. Only in-frame clones appear in the TCRdb table, and some are missing; sequencing was by immunoSEQ multiplex PCR. Among hundreds of thousands of clones, 75% to 85% were seen once, and the ten largest hold about 12%. Sequencing was carried out using PBMCs. These receptors were collected from a woman in her forties in good health. Some clones in this sample may be carry-over from other donors' samples.

On this clone itself: A far larger clone differs by one base, so this is likely a read error. The chain joins TRBV7-6 to TRBJ1-3; D is ambiguous. Germline V gene sequence: CDR1 SGHVS, CDR2 FNYEAQ. The CDR3 runs 12 residues. This CDR3 is CAGSLEGNTIYF. CDR3 DNA: TGTGCCGGCAGCTTAGAGGGAAACACCATATATTTT.

This clone appeared once. Other DNA sequences within the sample encode an identical CDR3. The chain employs TRBV5-1 and TRBJ2-3; 7 nucleotides match TRBD2. The V gene's germline CDR1 is SGHRS and CDR2 YFSETQ. CDR3 length: 15 amino acids. J lost 2 bases, V lost 0 bases, and 3 bases had no gene match. CDR3: CASSLVAGSTDTQYF. CDR3 DNA sequence: TGCGCCAGCAGCTTGGTAGCGGGCTCCACAGATACGCAGTATTTT. Using reference TRBV5-1 and TRBJ2-3 for the parts outside the CDR3, the full variable domain is KAGVTQTPRYLIKTRGQQVTLSCSPISGHRSVSWYQQTPGQGLQFLFEYFSETQRNKGNFPGRFSGRQFSNSRSEMNVSTLELGDSALYLCASSLVAGSTDTQYFGPGTRLTVL.

Details on this clone: Within the sample, other DNA sequences also encode this same CDR3. The V call is TRBV5-1, the J call TRBJ1-3; D remains ambiguous. Trimming stripped 0 bases from V and 4 bases from J, with 8 bases between. The CDR3 loop spans 14 amino acids. Looked up from germline, CDR1 is SGHRS and CDR2 is YFSETQ. CDR3 coding DNA: TGCGCCAGCAGCTTGGGTGGTCCGGGAAACACCATATATTTT. Its protein product is CASSLGGPGNTIYF.

V is TRBV27 and J is TRBJ2-5; TRBD1 matches 7 bases. In germline, CDR1 is MNHEY, CDR2 SMNVEV (reference sequence). The CDR3 has 15 amino acids. V lost 5 bases to trimming and J lost 11 bases; unmatched junction nucleotides: 17. The CDR3 loop is CASSPSGTVWLGQYF. In DNA form, the CDR3 reads TGTGCCAGCAGTCCCTCCGGGACAGTATGGCTGGGGCAGTACTTC.

This chain uses TRBV19 with TRBJ2-7, with 8 bases lining up with TRBD2. This CDR3 has 14 amino acids. Germline values: CDR1 LNHDA, CDR2 SQIVND (reference sequence). V shed 6 bases, J shed 2 bases, and the junction held 6 bases outside the gene matches. The CDR3 DNA reads TGTGCCAGTAGCTCAACCGGGGGGGCCTACGAGCAGTACTTC. It is translated as CASSSTGGAYEQYF.

This rearrangement joins TRBV7-9 to TRBJ2-6, with D possibly matching TRBD1 (6 bases). V was cut by 2 bases and J by 0 bases, with 14 bases left in between. This CDR3 has 18 amino acids. Germline V CDR1 and CDR2: SEHNR, FQNEAQ (reference sequence). The CDR3 bases are TGTGCCAGCAGCTTATCCCGGACAGAGAGCTCTGGGGCCAACGTCCTGACTTTC. Its translation: CASSLSRTESSGANVLTF.

As to this clone: Additional DNA sequences in this sample encode the identical CDR3. This chain uses TRBV25-1 with TRBJ2-1, with 8 positions matching TRBD1. CDR1 MGHDK and CDR2 SYGVNS come from the germline V gene. V was pared by 5 bases and J by 8 bases, with 11 bases of the junction left unmatched. The CDR3 runs 15 residues. The DNA of the CDR3 is TGTGCCAGCAGTAGCCGGACAGGGACCGGTCATGAGCAGTTCTTC. It yields the protein CASSSRTGTGHEQFF. The full variable domain, in which reference TRBV25-1 and TRBJ2-1 provide the parts outside the CDR3, is EADIYQTPRYLVIGTGKKITLECSQTMGHDKMYWYQQDPGMELHLIHYSYGVNSTEKGDLSSESTVSRIRTEHFPLTLESARPSHTSQYLCASSSRTGTGHEQFFGPGTRLTVL.

V gene TRBV2 combines with J gene TRBJ2-5; the D is unclear. CDR3 size: 12 residues. Deletions cut 8 bases from V and 0 bases from J, with 7 bases between. The germline gives CDR1 SNHLY, CDR2 FYNNEI. The CDR3 is CASRRDQETQYF. The CDR3 bases are TGTGCCAGCCGACGGGACCAAGAGACCCAGTACTTC.

The CDR3 bases are TGTGCCAGTTTCATTAGCAATCAGCCCCAGCATTTT. This gives the protein CASFISNQPQHF. The gene calls are TRBV28 and TRBJ1-5; no firm D call. Germline lookup yields CDR1 MDHEN and CDR2 SYDVKM. The CDR3 has 12 residues. V lost 9 bases, J lost 0 bases, and 6 bases lay in between.

The chain carries TRBV28 and TRBJ1-2; D is unresolved. Trimming removed 6 bases from V and 8 bases from J, with 16 bases in between. Germline CDR1 reads MDHEN; CDR2 reads SYDVKM. The CDR3 is 13 amino acids. As DNA, the CDR3 is TGTGCCAGCAGGACTCCTTTATCTAGGGGCTACACCTTC. Translated: CASRTPLSRGYTF.

V is TRBV14 and J is TRBJ1-2; D perhaps matches TRBD1 (5 bases). The germline V gene has CDR1 SGHDN and CDR2 FVKESK. V was clipped by 4 bases and J by 6 bases, with 15 bases between them. The CDR3 is 14 amino acids. The CDR3: CASSLRWGNDGYTF. CDR3 nucleotide sequence: TGTGCCAGCAGCCTCCGATGGGGGAATGATGGCTACACCTTC. Full variable domain (rest looked up from reference TRBV14 and TRBJ1-2): EAGVTQFPSHSVIEKGQTVTLRCDPISGHDNLYWYRRVMGKEIKFLLHFVKESKQDESGMPNNRFLAERTGGTYSTLKVQPAELEDSGVYFCASSLRWGNDGYTFGSGTRLTVV.

The chain is built from TRBV5-4 and TRBJ2-2; 7 nucleotides align to TRBD1. This CDR3 region has 16 residues. The germline CDR1 and CDR2 sequences are SGHNT and YYREEE (reference sequence). The junction had 7 bases not matched to a gene; V was cut back by 5 bases and J by 0 bases. The CDR3 DNA is TGTGCCAGCAGGCCCACCGACAGGGCGAACACCGGGGAGCTGTTTTTT. Translation: CASRPTDRANTGELFF. The complete variable domain, with remaining parts taken from reference TRBV5-4 and TRBJ2-2, reads ETGVTQSPTHLIKTRGQQVTLRCSSQSGHNTVSWYQQALGQGPQFIFQYYREEENGRGNFPPRFSGLQFPNYSSELNVNALELDDSALYLCASRPTDRANTGELFFGEGSRLTVL.

This clone was found once. The V and J genes are TRBV6-1 and TRBJ2-5; D gene ambiguous. The DNA matches TRBJ2-7 better at its end, which makes the J call doubtful. Per the germline V gene, CDR1 is MNHNS and CDR2 is SASEGT. This CDR3 is built from 15 residues. CDR3 coding DNA: TGTGCCAGCAGTGAACCCTGGCCCAGCTCCTACGAGCAGTACTTC. Residues: CASSEPWPSSYEQYF.

The V and J genes are TRBV5-1 and TRBJ2-3; D is perhaps TRBD1 (5 bases). The ends were cut back, 4 bases at V and 2 bases at J, with 8 bases in the middle. CDR1 SGHRS and CDR2 YFSETQ come from the germline V gene. The CDR3 is 13 amino acids. CDR3 loop: CASSKGSTDTQYF. DNA for the CDR3: TGCGCCAGCAGCAAGGGGTCCACAGATACGCAGTATTTT.

The chain joins TRBV2 to TRBJ1-4; tentatively, D is TRBD1 (6 bases). The CDR3 runs to 13 residues. Germline CDR1 and CDR2: SNHLY and FYNNEI. Trimming took 7 bases from V and 4 from J, leaving 10 bases between them. This chain's CDR3 is CASNGQNNEKLFF. CDR3 sequence (DNA): TGTGCCAGCAACGGACAGAATAATGAAAAACTGTTTTTT.

The chain uses TRBV2 and TRBJ2-1; 8 bases are shared with TRBD2. Germline CDR1 and CDR2: SNHLY and FYNNEI. CDR3 size: 14 residues. V shed 4 bases, J shed 9 bases, and the junction held 8 bases outside the gene matches. CDR3 protein: CASSGVAGRGEQFF. The CDR3 DNA reads TGTGCCAGCAGTGGAGTAGCGGGAAGGGGTGAGCAGTTCTTC.

This CDR3 is CASSPWTTTDEQYF. For the CDR3, the DNA is TGTGCCAGCAGCCCATGGACTACAACGGACGAGCAGTACTTC. This chain joins TRBV7-6 and TRBJ2-7; D is perhaps TRBD2 (6 bases). Trimming shortened V by 5 bases and J by 5 bases, and 16 bases separated the two germline ends. The length of the CDR3 is 14 residues. In germline, CDR1 is SGHVS, CDR2 FNYEAQ.

This clone was observed once. The chain employs TRBV2 and TRBJ2-6, with D perhaps TRBD1 (5 bases). V lost 1 base to trimming and J lost 0 bases, with 13 bases between them. The germline CDR1 and CDR2 sequences are SNHLY and FYNNEI. The CDR3 length is 18 residues. The CDR3 bases are TGTGCCAGCAGTGAAGGGCCGGGTAGGGGCTCTGGGGCCAACGTCCTGACTTTC. It specifies CASSEGPGRGSGANVLTF. Variable domain in full (rest from reference TRBV2 and TRBJ2-6): EPEVTQTPSHQVTQMGQEVILRCVPISNHLYFYWYRQILGQKVEFLVSFYNNEISEKSEIFDDQFSVERPDGSNFTLKIRSTKLEDSAMYFCASSEGPGRGSGANVLTFGAGSRLTVL.

The gene calls are TRBV5-4 and TRBJ2-5; 9 positions agree with TRBD2. Trimming removed 0 bases from V and 4 bases from J; junction bases left unmatched: 7. CDR1 is SGHNT and CDR2 is YYREEE in the germline V gene (reference sequence). CDR3 length equals 16 residues. In DNA, the CDR3 is TGTGCCAGCAGCTTGGATGCAGCGGGAGGAGGAGAGACCCAGTACTTC. It encodes CASSLDAAGGGETQYF. The full variable domain, in which reference TRBV5-4 and TRBJ2-5 provide the parts outside the CDR3, is ETGVTQSPTHLIKTRGQQVTLRCSSQSGHNTVSWYQQALGQGPQFIFQYYREEENGRGNFPPRFSGLQFPNYSSELNVNALELDDSALYLCASSLDAAGGGETQYFGPGTRLLVL.

This chain joins TRBV4-1 and TRBJ2-5; maybe TRBD2 (6 bases). From germline, CDR1 is MGHRA and CDR2 YSYEKL. V was clipped by 4 bases and J by 3 bases, with 9 bases between them. This CDR3 spans 13 amino acids. The CDR3 spells CASSPGRKETQYF. The CDR3 DNA reads as TGCGCCAGCAGCCCCGGGAGAAAAGAGACCCAGTACTTC.

V usage is TRBV11-1 and J usage is TRBJ2-7; D is undetermined. The CDR3 totals 14 residues. V gave up 3 bases and J gave up 1 base, with 10 bases separating them. CDR1 and CDR2 (germline): SGHAT, FQDESV (reference sequence). The CDR3 protein is CASSFASGSYEQYF. In DNA, the CDR3 is TGTGCCAGCAGCTTTGCCTCAGGATCCTACGAGCAGTACTTC.

V is TRBV27 and J is TRBJ2-1; 10 bases are a match to TRBD2. This CDR3 contains 16 residues. Trimming took 6 bases from V and 6 from J; bases not matched to a gene: 11. The germline CDR1 and CDR2 sequences are MNHEY and SMNVEV (reference sequence). The CDR3 loop reads CASSWIAGGLSNEQFF. The DNA of the CDR3 is TGTGCCAGCAGCTGGATAGCGGGAGGCTTAAGCAATGAGCAGTTCTTC.

The rearrangement links TRBV15 to TRBJ1-2; TRBD1 agrees at 7 bases. Germline lookup yields CDR1 LNHNV and CDR2 YYDKDF (reference sequence). The CDR3 has 14 amino acids. Trimming cost V 4 bases and J 4 bases; bases outside gene matches: 6. The CDR3 region has the DNA TGTGCCACCAGCATATCAGGGGGAGGCTATGGCTACACCTTC. It is translated as CATSISGGGYGYTF.

The V and J genes are TRBV28 and TRBJ2-7; weak D call: TRBD2 (7 bases). V was trimmed by 8 bases and J by 1 base, leaving 21 bases between them. There are 16 residues in the CDR3. Germline V gene sequence: CDR1 MDHEN, CDR2 SYDVKM. The CDR3 DNA is TGTGCCAGCGGGCTAGGGGGAGGGAGGGGGTCCTACGAGCAGTACTTC. Its translation: CASGLGGGRGSYEQYF.

This clone has only one observation. Other DNA sequences in this specimen translate into the identical CDR3. The chain employs TRBV28 and TRBJ2-7, with 13 bases fitting TRBD2. The CDR3 contains 13 residues. J lost 4 bases, V lost 6 bases, and 0 bases had no gene match. Germline values: CDR1 MDHEN, CDR2 SYDVKM. The CDR3 loop is CASRTSGRYEQYF. The CDR3, as DNA: TGTGCCAGCAGGACTAGCGGGAGGTACGAGCAGTACTTC.

This clone was seen ten or more times. This chain joins TRBV19 and TRBJ2-2; D possibly corresponds to TRBD1 (6 bases). The CDR3 contains 15 residues. CDR1 is LNHDA, CDR2 SQIVND, per germline (reference sequence). With 7 bases removed from V and 3 bases from J, the gap between germline ends came to 15 bases. The CDR3 DNA reads as TGTGCCAGTAAAATACAGGGTGCCGACACCGGGGAGCTGTTTTTT. Residues: CASKIQGADTGELFF.